Listed below are T cell receptor beta chains from one sample, sequenced in a study of blood T cell repertoires in COVID-19. Sequencing was performed with immunoSEQ multiplex PCR; in TCRdb, only in-frame clones are kept and a portion is missing. The sample consists of around 500,000 clones, 88% of them appearing once. The material sequenced was PBMCs or T cells enriched from blood (not recorded which). These receptors all stem from a woman aged 55-69 years who had recovered from COVID-19. CDR3s include the opening cysteine and the closing phenylalanine or tryptophan. The D gene is left open where the match is weak.

j_call,d_call,v_call,cdr3_length,cdr3_aa,cdr3_nt
TRBJ2-2,NA,TRBV19,15,CASSTTSFGTGELFF,TGTGCCAGTAGTACAACTAGCTTCGGCACCGGGGAGCTGTTTTTT
TRBJ1-3,TRBD1,TRBV6-1,16,CASSVSGTGVGSTIYF,TGTGCCAGCAGTGTCTCCGGGACAGGAGTAGGGAGCACCATATATTTT
TRBJ2-1,NA,TRBV7-2,13,CASSLGGSNEQFF,TGTGCCAGCAGCTTGGGCGGGTCCAATGAGCAGTTCTTC
TRBJ1-3,NA,TRBV5-1,16,CASSSTALTSGNTIYF,TGCGCCAGCAGCTCAACTGCACTCACCTCTGGAAACACCATATATTTT
TRBJ2-2,TRBD2,TRBV3-1/TRBV3-2,17,CASSQEGSGASTGELFF,TGTGCCAGCAGCCAAGAGGGGAGCGGGGCAAGCACCGGGGAGCTGTTTTTT
TRBJ2-2,TRBD2,TRBV7-6,18,CASSPGLAGGTNTGELFF,TGTGCCAGCAGCCCCGGACTAGCGGGGGGCACGAACACCGGGGAGCTGTTTTTT
TRBJ1-2,NA,TRBV3-1/TRBV3-2,11,CASSQDMGYTF,TGTGCCAGCAGCCAAGATATGGGCTACACCTTC
TRBJ1-5,NA,TRBV5-1,14,CASSLSSGDQPQHF,TGCGCCAGCAGCTTAAGTTCGGGGGATCAGCCCCAGCATTTT
TRBJ2-5,TRBD2,TRBV5-1,16,CASSLTGGSLLETQYF,TGCGCCAGCAGCTTGACGGGGGGGAGCCTCCTTGAGACCCAGTACTTC
TRBJ1-1,TRBD1,TRBV6-5,13,CASSPPGQGRPFF,TGTGCCAGCAGTCCTCCGGGACAGGGTAGGCCTTTCTTT
TRBJ1-6,TRBD1,TRBV4-1,15,CASSQGGTGGLRLHF,TGCGCCAGCAGCCAAGGCGGGACAGGGGGCCTTAGACTCCACTTT
TRBJ2-1,NA,TRBV4-1,14,CASSQSYSYNEQFF,TGCGCCAGCAGCCAATCGTACAGCTACAATGAGCAGTTCTTC
TRBJ1-4,NA,TRBV5-1,15,CASSLVGGKDEKLFF,TGCGCCAGCAGCTTGGTGGGAGGGAAGGATGAAAAACTGTTTTTT
TRBJ1-2,NA,TRBV6-1,15,CASSERVWGDLGYTF,TGTGCCAGCAGTGAACGAGTGTGGGGGGACCTTGGCTACACCTTC
TRBJ2-1,TRBD1,TRBV5-1,14,CASHKTGLSNEQFF,TGCGCCAGCCATAAGACAGGGTTAAGCAATGAGCAGTTCTTC